This T cell receptor (beta chain) was identified during a study of regulatory T cells in long-lasting Graves disease. Whole-study context: Prior antithyroid drug treatment in newly diagnosed Graves' patients lasted under 3 months. Regarding the study as a whole: Those with persistent disease had in common more public clonotypes (about 3,000) than new patients (approximately 970). TRBV28, TRBJ1-2 and TRBJ2-5 emerged as the favored segments in persistent disease. Accuracy might have suffered from few samples.

Researchers made TCR beta libraries by using iRepertoire HTBI primers and running Arm-PCR on CDR3 regions. TCRdb itself ran the multiplex PCR reads through MiXCR, one entry per CDR3 protein. The table lists about 200,000 distinct CDR3 sequences, approximately 16% of them singletons, with approximately 20% in the top ten. CDR1 and CDR2 from the germline V gene are SSHAT and FNYEAQ (reference sequence). This CDR3 is 15 amino acids long. In its sample, this clonotype was seen a few times. Antigen unknown. At one of its ends the junction is not consistent with the germline gene, which may arise from a read error. Time point reported: newly diagnosed GD, antithyroid drugs for less than 3 months. Isolated PBMC RNA provided the starting material for the TCR library.

This chain links TRBV7-7 with TRBJ2-2; D is uncertain. The sample consisted of peripheral blood mononuclear cells (PBMCs), taken at new diagnosis, from a patient treated with antithyroid drugs. The clonotype comes from a female donor with Graves disease. The CDR3 loop is CASSPLGPGTGELFF. The CDR3 nucleotides are TGTGCTAGCAGCCCCTTGGGCCCGGGCACCGGGGAGCTGTTTTTT. Combining the CDR3 with reference TRBV7-7 and TRBJ2-2 gives the whole variable domain GAGVSQSPRYKVTKRGQDVTLRCDPISSHATLYWYQQALGQGPEFLTYFNYEAQPDKSGLPSDRFSAERPEGSISTLTIQRTEQRDSAMYRCASSPLGPGTGELFFGEGSRLTVL.